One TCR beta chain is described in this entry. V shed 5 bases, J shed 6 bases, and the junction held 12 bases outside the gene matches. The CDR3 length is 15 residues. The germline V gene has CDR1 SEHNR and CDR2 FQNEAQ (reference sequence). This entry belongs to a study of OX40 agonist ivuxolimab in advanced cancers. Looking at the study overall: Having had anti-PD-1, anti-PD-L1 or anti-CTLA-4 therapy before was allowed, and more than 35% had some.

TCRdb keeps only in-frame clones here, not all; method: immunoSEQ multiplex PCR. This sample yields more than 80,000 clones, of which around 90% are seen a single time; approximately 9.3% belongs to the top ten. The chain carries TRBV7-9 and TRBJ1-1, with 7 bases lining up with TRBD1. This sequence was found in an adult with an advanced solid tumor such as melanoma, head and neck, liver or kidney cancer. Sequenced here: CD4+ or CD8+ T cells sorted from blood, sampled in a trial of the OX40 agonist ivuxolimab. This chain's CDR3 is CASSPNRGGEAEAFF. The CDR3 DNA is TGTGCCAGCAGCCCGAACAGAGGGGGCGAGGCTGAAGCTTTCTTT.